This entry lists 14 T cell receptor beta chains sequenced from one sample in a study of blood T cell repertoires in COVID-19. Generated by immunoSEQ multiplex PCR, the TCRdb table keeps only in-frame clones and is missing some. The sample contains hundreds of thousands of clones, around 83% of which appear only once. The sequenced sample consisted of peripheral blood. The source of these receptors is a woman aged 45-60 years with acute or convalescent COVID-19.

This clone was found a few times. The chain joins TRBV4-1 to TRBJ1-1; D remains unclear. The CDR3 is 15 amino acids. CDR1 and CDR2 (germline): MGHRA, YSYEKL. Trimming pared 2 bases from V and 7 bases from J, leaving 17 bases between. CDR3 in DNA: TGCGCCAGCAGCCAATACGTGTGGGGTCGGGGTGAAGCTTTCTTT. Translation gives CASSQYVWGRGEAFF.

The chain recombines TRBV28 with TRBJ2-7; a possible D gene is TRBD2 (5 bases). The CDR3 is 12 amino acids. Trimming took off 4 bases at V and 2 bases at J, with 6 bases between the two ends. Germline loops: CDR1 MDHEN, CDR2 SYDVKM. The CDR3 nucleotides read TGTGCCAGCAGTTCCGGGACCTACGAGCAGTACTTC. This gives the protein CASSSGTYEQYF.

This sequence joins TRBV5-6 and TRBJ1-4; 7 bases match TRBD1. Trimming at V came to 1 base and at J to 8 bases, leaving 5 bases not matched to a gene. This CDR3 contains 14 residues. Germline V gene data show CDR1 as SGHDT and CDR2 as YYEEEE. The CDR3 sequence: CASSLKGAGEKLFF. DNA of the CDR3: TGTGCCAGCAGCTTGAAGGGGGCCGGGGAAAAACTGTTTTTT.

Points on this clone: A junction boundary mismatches the germline segment, possibly from a read error. The rearrangement joins TRBV28 to TRBJ2-3; possibly TRBD2 for D (6 bases). Germline V lookup: CDR1 MDHEN, CDR2 SYDVKM. CDR3 length: 13 amino acids. The CDR3: CASKEGVTDTQYF. The DNA of the CDR3 is TGTGCGAGCAAGGAGGGAGTTACAGATACGCAGTATTTT.

V usage is TRBV6-5 and J usage is TRBJ2-6, with unresolved D. The CDR3 spans 13 residues. The ends were cut back, 6 bases at V and 4 bases at J, with 7 bases in the middle. Germline-derived CDR1 and CDR2 are MNHEY and SVGAGI. CDR3 residues: CASSYAGANVLTF. In DNA, the CDR3 is TGTGCCAGCAGCTACGCGGGGGCCAACGTCCTGACTTTC.

This clone has just a few counts. The chain carries TRBV12-3 or TRBV12-4 and TRBJ1-5; D gene unclear. The germline V and J ends were trimmed by 3 bases and 4 bases, with 4 bases remaining between them. This CDR3 has 12 amino acids. This CDR3 is CASSFENQPQHF. The CDR3 DNA follows: TGTGCCAGCAGTTTTGAGAATCAGCCCCAGCATTTT.

The chain links TRBV13 to TRBJ1-1; tentative D call: TRBD1 (5 bases). Per the germline V gene, CDR1 is PRHDT and CDR2 is FYEKMQ (reference sequence). The CDR3 runs 13 residues. Trimming shortened V by 6 bases and J by 9 bases, and 17 bases separated the two germline ends. CDR3 DNA sequence: TGTGCCAGCAGTAGGGGCACAGGTGGGAAAGCTTTCTTT. Protein product: CASSRGTGGKAFF.

This clone was picked up one time. The genes are TRBV25-1 and TRBJ1-1; no reliable D call. The CDR3 has 16 residues. Germline V lookup: CDR1 MGHDK, CDR2 SYGVNS. V was clipped by 7 bases and J by 0 bases, with 18 bases between them. This CDR3 is CASKGGQYALNTEAFF. The CDR3 DNA follows: TGTGCCAGCAAGGGAGGGCAGTATGCCTTGAACACTGAAGCTTTCTTT. Filled out from reference TRBV25-1 and TRBJ1-1, the complete variable domain reads EADIYQTPRYLVIGTGKKITLECSQTMGHDKMYWYQQDPGMELHLIHYSYGVNSTEKGDLSSESTVSRIRTEHFPLTLESARPSHTSQYLCASKGGQYALNTEAFFGQGTRLTVV.

The chain couples TRBV7-2 to TRBJ2-3; 7 bases agree with TRBD2. The trim removed 5 bases at V and 0 bases at J, leaving 11 bases unmatched. Germline V gene data show CDR1 as SGHTA and CDR2 as FQGNSA. The CDR3 is 17 amino acids. In nucleotides, the CDR3 is TGTGCCAGCAGCCAACACCAACTACTAGCGAGCACAGATACGCAGTATTTT. It codes for CASSQHQLLASTDTQYF.

The chain recombines TRBV29-1 with TRBJ1-1, with 9 nucleotides matching TRBD1. CDR3 size: 13 residues. Germline CDR1 reads SQVTM; CDR2 reads ANQGSEA. J gave up 3 bases and V 8 bases, and 7 bases lay outside the gene matches. The CDR3 DNA is TGCAGCTCTAACAGGGGGCCGGACACTGAAGCTTTCTTT. Its protein is CSSNRGPDTEAFF. Full variable domain (rest looked up from reference TRBV29-1 and TRBJ1-1): SAVISQKPSRDICQRGTSLTIQCQVDSQVTMMFWYRQQPGQSLTLIATANQGSEATYESGFVIDKFPISRPNLTFSTLTVSNMSPEDSSIYLCSSNRGPDTEAFFGQGTRLTVV.

The chain joins TRBV7-2 to TRBJ2-6; 8 bases are shared with TRBD1. Germline CDR1 and CDR2: SGHTA and FQGNSA. CDR3 length: 16 residues. The V and J ends lost 5 bases and 2 bases, in that order; junction bases with no gene match: 5. CDR3 DNA sequence: TGTGCCAGCAGCCCGCAGGGGGCGCCTGGGGCCAACGTCCTGACTTTC. Its translation: CASSPQGAPGANVLTF.

This clone was observed a handful of times. The rearrangement uses TRBV9 and TRBJ2-1; the match to TRBD1 covers 7 bases. V shed 3 bases, J shed 8 bases, and the junction held 8 bases outside the gene matches. The CDR3 loop spans 14 amino acids. Germline assignment: CDR1 SGDLS and CDR2 YYNGEE. The CDR3 protein is CASSATTGRHEQFF. DNA of the CDR3: TGTGCCAGCAGCGCAACGACAGGGCGACATGAGCAGTTCTTC.

This clone is a singleton in its sample. The chain joins TRBV25-1 to TRBJ1-5, with D hard to call. The CDR3 is made up of 12 amino acids. Trimming pared 5 bases from V and 9 bases from J, leaving 11 bases between. Germline loops: CDR1 MGHDK, CDR2 SYGVNS. CDR3 in amino acids: CASSSILGPQHF. As DNA, the CDR3 is TGTGCCAGCAGTAGCATACTCGGGCCCCAGCATTTT.

This chain uses TRBV28 with TRBJ1-1; D possibly corresponds to TRBD1 (6 bases). Germline V gives CDR1 MDHEN, CDR2 SYDVKM. The germline V and J ends were trimmed by 5 bases and 5 bases, with 12 bases remaining between them. The CDR3 consists of 13 residues. The CDR3 is CASSPTGRTEAFF. The CDR3 bases are TGTGCCAGCAGTCCGACAGGTAGGACTGAAGCTTTCTTT.